This T cell receptor (beta chain) was sequenced during a study of type 1 regulatory T cells. Turning to the study itself: An in vitro protocol generated T-allo10, a Tr1-enriched, alloantigen-specific CD4 T cell product.

TCRdb redid the calling of the reads with MiXCR, one entry per CDR3 protein. The sample records approximately 20,000 distinct CDR3 sequences, roughly 10% being singletons. This clonotype occurred a few times. CDR1 LNHDA and CDR2 SQIVND come from the germline V gene (reference sequence). The CDR3 consists of 16 residues. The ends lost 1 base at V and 7 bases at J; junction bases unmatched: 7. The sequence came from a human donor in good health. The J gene is TRBJ1-6, the V gene TRBV19, with 7 nucleotides matching TRBD1. Sequencing used CD4+ T cells, either the whole sample or a sorted fraction (not recorded which). For the CDR3, the DNA is TGTGCCAGTAGTATAGGCAGCGGACAGGTGAATTCACCCCTCCACTTT. It translates to CASSIGSGQVNSPLHF.